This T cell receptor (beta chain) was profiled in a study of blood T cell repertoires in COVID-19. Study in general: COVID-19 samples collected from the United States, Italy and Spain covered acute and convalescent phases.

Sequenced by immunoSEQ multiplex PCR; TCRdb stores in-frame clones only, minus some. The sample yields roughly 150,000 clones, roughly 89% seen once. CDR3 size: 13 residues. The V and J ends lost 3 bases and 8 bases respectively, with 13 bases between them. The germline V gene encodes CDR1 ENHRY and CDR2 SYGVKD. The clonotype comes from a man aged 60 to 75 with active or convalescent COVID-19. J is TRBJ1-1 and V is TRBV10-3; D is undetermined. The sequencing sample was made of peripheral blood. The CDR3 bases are TGTGCCATCAGTGAAACTTCCGCCCCAGAAGCTTTCTTT. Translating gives CAISETSAPEAFF.